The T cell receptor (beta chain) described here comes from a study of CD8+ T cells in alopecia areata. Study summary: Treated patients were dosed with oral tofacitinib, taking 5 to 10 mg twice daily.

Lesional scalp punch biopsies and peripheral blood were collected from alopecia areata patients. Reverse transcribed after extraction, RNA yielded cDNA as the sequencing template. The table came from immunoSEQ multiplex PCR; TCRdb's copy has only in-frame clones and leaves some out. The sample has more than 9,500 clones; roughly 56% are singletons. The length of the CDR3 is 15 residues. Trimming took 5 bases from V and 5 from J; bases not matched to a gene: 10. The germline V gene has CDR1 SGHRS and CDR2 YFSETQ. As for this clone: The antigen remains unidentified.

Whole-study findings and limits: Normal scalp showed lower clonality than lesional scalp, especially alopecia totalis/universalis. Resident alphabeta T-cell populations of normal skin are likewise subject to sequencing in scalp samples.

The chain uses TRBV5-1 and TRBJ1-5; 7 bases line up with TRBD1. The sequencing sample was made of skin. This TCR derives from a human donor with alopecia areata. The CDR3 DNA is TGCGCCAGCAGTCGAACCGGGACAGCAGATCAGCCCCAGCATTTT. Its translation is CASSRTGTADQPQHF.